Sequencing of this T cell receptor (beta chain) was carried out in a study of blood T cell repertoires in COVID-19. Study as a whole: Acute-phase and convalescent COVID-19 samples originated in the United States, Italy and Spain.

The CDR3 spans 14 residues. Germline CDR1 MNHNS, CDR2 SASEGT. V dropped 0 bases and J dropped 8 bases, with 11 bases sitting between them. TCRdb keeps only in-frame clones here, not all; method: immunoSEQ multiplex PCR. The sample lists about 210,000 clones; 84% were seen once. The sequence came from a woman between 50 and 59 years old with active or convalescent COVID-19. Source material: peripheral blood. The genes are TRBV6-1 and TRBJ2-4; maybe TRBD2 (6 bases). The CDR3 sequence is CASSEATGADIQYF. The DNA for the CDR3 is TGTGCCAGCAGTGAAGCGACGGGAGCGGACATTCAGTACTTC.